One TCR beta chain is described in this entry. Its antigen is as yet unknown. Each CDR3 protein gets one entry after TCRdb re-called the reads with MiXCR. The table records 750,000 to 950,000 distinct CDR3 sequences, under 35% of them present only once. The data were taken from a study of T cell repertoires in cytomegalovirus infection. V lost 4 bases and J lost 1; bases outside the gene matches: 10. The CDR3 is 18 amino acids. Germline V gene lookup returns CDR1 SGHKS and CDR2 YYEKEE (reference sequence). This chain links TRBV5-5 with TRBJ2-6; TRBD1 agrees at 8 bases. The sample in question was cultured CD8+ T cells from PBMCs, obtained from culture after CMV antigen stimulation. The source of this sequence is a human donor in good health (CMV status not recorded). Some clones in this sample may be carry-over from other donors' samples. The CDR3, as DNA: TGTGCCAGCAGCCTACATAGGACAGGGTTATCTGGGGCCAACGTCCTGACTTTC. This sequence encodes CASSLHRTGLSGANVLTF.